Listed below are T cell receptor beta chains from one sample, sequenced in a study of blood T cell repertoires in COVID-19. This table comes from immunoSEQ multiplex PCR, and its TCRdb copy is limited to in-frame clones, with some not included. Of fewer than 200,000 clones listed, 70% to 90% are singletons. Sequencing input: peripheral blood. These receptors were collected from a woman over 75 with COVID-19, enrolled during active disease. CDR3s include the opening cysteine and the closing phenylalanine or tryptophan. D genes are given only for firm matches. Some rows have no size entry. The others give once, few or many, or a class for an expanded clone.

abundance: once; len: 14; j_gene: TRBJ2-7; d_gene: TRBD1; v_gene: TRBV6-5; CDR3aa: CASTTGGASYEQYF; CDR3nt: TGTGCCAGCACCACAGGGGGCGCATCCTACGAGCAGTACTTC
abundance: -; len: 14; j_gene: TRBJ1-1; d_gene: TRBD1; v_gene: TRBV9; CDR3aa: CASSTTGANTEAFF; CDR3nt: TGTGCCAGCAGCACAACAGGGGCTAACACTGAAGCTTTCTTT
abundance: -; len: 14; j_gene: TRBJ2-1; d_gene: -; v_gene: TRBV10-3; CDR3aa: CATTRTSSGGEQFF; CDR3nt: TGTGCCACCACACGAACTAGCTCCGGGGGTGAGCAGTTCTTC
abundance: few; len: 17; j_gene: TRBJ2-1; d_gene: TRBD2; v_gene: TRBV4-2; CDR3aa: CASSQDRTSGGSSSKFF; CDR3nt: TGTGCCAGCAGCCAAGATCGGACTAGCGGGGGCTCATCTAGCAAGTTCTTC
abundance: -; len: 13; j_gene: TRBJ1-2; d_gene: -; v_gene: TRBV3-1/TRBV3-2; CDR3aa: CASSQEGTYGYTF; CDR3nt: TGTGCCAGCAGCCAGGAGGGTACCTATGGCTACACCTTC
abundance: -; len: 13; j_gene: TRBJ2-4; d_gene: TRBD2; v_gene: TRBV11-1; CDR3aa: CASSLGTSNIQYF; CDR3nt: TGTGCCAGCAGCTTAGGGACTAGTAACATTCAGTACTTC
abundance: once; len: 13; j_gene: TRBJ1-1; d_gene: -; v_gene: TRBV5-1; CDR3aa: CASSGGASTEAFF; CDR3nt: TGCGCCAGCAGCGGGGGGGCTAGCACTGAAGCTTTCTTT
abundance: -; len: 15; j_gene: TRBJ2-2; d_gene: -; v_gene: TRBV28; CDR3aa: CASSLTGSEGGELFF; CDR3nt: TGTGCCAGCAGTTTAACCGGGAGTGAAGGCGGGGAGCTGTTTTTT
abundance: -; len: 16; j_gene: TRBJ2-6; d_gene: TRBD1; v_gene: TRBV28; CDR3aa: CASRTQGANGANVLTF; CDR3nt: TGTGCCAGCAGGACCCAGGGGGCGAACGGGGCCAACGTCCTGACTTTC
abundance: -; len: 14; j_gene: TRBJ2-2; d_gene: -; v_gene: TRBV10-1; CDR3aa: CASSELLGTGELFF; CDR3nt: TGCGCCAGCAGTGAACTACTAGGAACCGGGGAGCTGTTTTTT
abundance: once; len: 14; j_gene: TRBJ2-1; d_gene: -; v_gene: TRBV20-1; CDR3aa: CSASTRALGGEQFF; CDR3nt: TGCAGTGCTAGTACTAGAGCGTTGGGGGGTGAGCAGTTCTTC
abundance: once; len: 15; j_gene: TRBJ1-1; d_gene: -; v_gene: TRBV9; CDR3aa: CASSPLPGMNTEAFF; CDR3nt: TGTGCCAGCAGCCCTCTTCCCGGGATGAACACTGAAGCTTTCTTT
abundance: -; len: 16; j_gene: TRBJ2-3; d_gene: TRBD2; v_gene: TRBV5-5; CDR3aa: CASIPGGSGGTDTQYF; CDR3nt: TGTGCCAGCATCCCGGGGGGGTCAGGGGGCACAGATACGCAGTATTTT
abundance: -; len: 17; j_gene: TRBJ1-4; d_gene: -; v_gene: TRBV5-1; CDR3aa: CASSLGSARGTNEKLFF; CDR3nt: TGCGCCAGCAGCTTAGGTTCCGCGAGAGGAACTAATGAAAAACTGTTTTTT